These 8 T cell receptor beta chains originate from one sample sequenced in a study of blood T cell repertoires in COVID-19. The repertoire was sequenced with immunoSEQ multiplex PCR; TCRdb's copy has only in-frame clones and lacks some. The table lists approximately 160,000 clones, roughly 84% of them singletons. Input material: peripheral blood. Receptor source: a woman of 80 years or more with active or convalescent COVID-19.

This chain connects TRBV7-3 to TRBJ2-5; D may be TRBD2 (5 bases). Trimming took off 4 bases at V and 5 bases at J, with 8 bases between the two ends. The germline V gene has CDR1 SGHTA and CDR2 FQGTGA. The CDR3 covers 12 residues. The CDR3 protein is CASSSGMETQYF. As DNA, the CDR3 is TGTGCCAGCAGCTCGGGGATGGAGACCCAGTACTTC.

The chain couples TRBV3-1 (or the pseudogene TRBV3-2) to TRBJ1-3, with 9 bases that match TRBD1. The CDR3 loop spans 17 amino acids. Germline V gives CDR1 LGHDT, CDR2 YNNKEL (reference sequence). V dropped 1 base and J dropped 4; count of bases not matched to a gene: 8. The CDR3 nucleotides are TGTGCCAGCAGCCAAGGATCGGACAGGGGTTGGGGAAACACCATATATTTT. This encodes CASSQGSDRGWGNTIYF.

The chain has TRBV5-4 and TRBJ2-7, with TRBD2 matching over 14 bases. V shed 4 bases, J shed 6 bases, and the junction held 9 bases outside the gene matches. This CDR3 is 16 amino acids long. The V gene's germline CDR1 is SGHNT and CDR2 YYREEE (reference sequence). The CDR3 nucleotides read TGTGCCAGCAGCGCGGGACTAGCGGGGGCTCAGGGCGAGCAGTACTTC. It yields the protein CASSAGLAGAQGEQYF.

The chain combines TRBV5-1 with TRBJ1-2; no definite D call. V shed 5 bases and J shed 6 bases, with 14 bases lying between them. Germline V gene sequence: CDR1 SGHRS, CDR2 YFSETQ. The CDR3 is 13 residues long. The CDR3 nucleotides read TGCGCCAGCAGTTATAGGACTGAAGATGGCTACACCTTC. Protein sequence: CASSYRTEDGYTF.

V is TRBV19 and J is TRBJ1-1; TRBD1 matches 10 bases. V dropped 3 bases and J dropped 3; count of bases not matched to a gene: 4. This CDR3 is 15 amino acids long. Germline CDR1 reads LNHDA; CDR2 reads SQIVND (reference sequence). CDR3 sequence: CASSISGTGDTEAFF. DNA for the CDR3: TGTGCCAGTAGTATTAGTGGGACAGGGGACACTGAAGCTTTCTTT. Combining the CDR3 with reference TRBV19 and TRBJ1-1 gives the whole variable domain DGGITQSPKYLFRKEGQNVTLSCEQNLNHDAMYWYRQDPGQGLRLIYYSQIVNDFQKGDIAEGYSVSREKKESFPLTVTSAQKNPTAFYLCASSISGTGDTEAFFGQGTRLTVV.

V usage is TRBV19 and J usage is TRBJ1-1; weak D call: TRBD1 (6 bases). Germline lookup yields CDR1 LNHDA and CDR2 SQIVND (reference sequence). Trimming took 4 bases from V and 2 from J, leaving 14 bases between them. This CDR3 contains 15 residues. The CDR3 coding sequence is TGTGCCAGTAGTAGGTTTCCAGGGGCAAACACTGAAGCTTTCTTT. It yields the protein CASSRFPGANTEAFF.

The genes are TRBV3-1 (or the pseudogene TRBV3-2) and TRBJ1-3; a weak D match, TRBD1 (6 bases). The length of the CDR3 is 16 residues. V was clipped by 3 bases and J by 0 bases, with 12 bases between them. Germline CDR1 reads LGHDT; CDR2 reads YNNKEL (reference sequence). This chain's CDR3 is CASSQFDRSSGNTIYF. The CDR3 DNA reads as TGTGCCAGCAGCCAGTTTGACAGGAGCTCTGGAAACACCATATATTTT.

This clone was recorded a few times. For the CDR3, the DNA is TGCGCCAGCAGCTTTGGGGGGGAAGAGACCCAGTACTTC. This sequence encodes CASSFGGEETQYF. This sequence joins TRBV5-1 and TRBJ2-5, with 7 positions matching TRBD2. This CDR3 has 13 amino acids. The junction had 1 base not matched to a gene; V was cut back by 2 bases and J by 3 bases. The germline V gene encodes CDR1 SGHRS and CDR2 YFSETQ.